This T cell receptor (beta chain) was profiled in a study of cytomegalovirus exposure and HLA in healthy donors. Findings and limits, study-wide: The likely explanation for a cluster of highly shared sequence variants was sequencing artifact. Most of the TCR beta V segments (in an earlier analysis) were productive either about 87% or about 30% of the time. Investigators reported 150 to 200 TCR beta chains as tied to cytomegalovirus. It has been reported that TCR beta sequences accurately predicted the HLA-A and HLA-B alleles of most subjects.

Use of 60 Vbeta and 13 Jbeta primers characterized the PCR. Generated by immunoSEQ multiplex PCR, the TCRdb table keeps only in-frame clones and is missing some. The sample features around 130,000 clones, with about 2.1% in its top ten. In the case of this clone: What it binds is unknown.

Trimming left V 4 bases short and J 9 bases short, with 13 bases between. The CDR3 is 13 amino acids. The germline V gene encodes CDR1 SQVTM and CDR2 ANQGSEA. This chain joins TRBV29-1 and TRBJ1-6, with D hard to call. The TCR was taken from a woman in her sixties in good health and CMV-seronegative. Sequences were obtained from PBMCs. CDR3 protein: CSVASGEGSPLHF. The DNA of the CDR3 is TGCAGCGTTGCATCCGGAGAAGGTTCACCCCTCCACTTT.